The rows below give T cell receptor beta chains drawn from one sample of a study of blood T cell repertoires in COVID-19. Some clones are missing from TCRdb's copy, which holds only in-frame ones; the method was immunoSEQ multiplex PCR. The sample yields 120,000 to 150,000 clones, over 75% seen once. Sequenced sample: peripheral blood. The receptors were gathered from a man aged 55 to 70 with active or convalescent COVID-19. Both conserved end residues are part of each CDR3. A D gene is named only where the DNA matches it firmly. Some rows mark clone size as missing; the rest say once, few, many or name a class of expanded clone.

size	D	V	J	DNA	CDR3
NA	NA	TRBV27	TRBJ2-7	TGTGCCAGCAGTTTAAGAGGGAGAGGGTACGAGCAGTACTTC	CASSLRGRGYEQYF
NA	TRBD2	TRBV7-3	TRBJ2-3	TGTGCCAGCAGCCCTCGGGTAGGACAGACTAGCGGGGTTACAGATACGCAGTATTTT	CASSPRVGQTSGVTDTQYF
NA	TRBD1	TRBV19	TRBJ1-6	TGTGCCAGTAGAAGGACAGGGGCGTCTAATTCACCCCTCCACTTT	CASRRTGASNSPLHF
NA	NA	TRBV10-2	TRBJ2-3	TGCGCCAGCAGGCCGGAGGGCCCAGGGGATACGCAGTATTTT	CASRPEGPGDTQYF
NA	NA	TRBV5-6	TRBJ1-6	TGTGCCAGCAGCTTTTCCGATTCACCCCTCCACTTT	CASSFSDSPLHF
few	NA	TRBV9	TRBJ2-1	TGTGCCAGCAGCACAGGGGGGGTCGGGTATGAGCAGTTCTTC	CASSTGGVGYEQFF
once	TRBD1	TRBV24-1	TRBJ1-2	TGTGCCACCAGTGGCTGGACAGGGAAGGACTATGGCTACACCTTC	CATSGWTGKDYGYTF
NA	NA	TRBV6-2/TRBV6-3	TRBJ2-7	TGTGCCAGCAGTTACTCGAACACCCAGGTCTACGAGCAGTACTTC	CASSYSNTQVYEQYF
NA	NA	TRBV14	TRBJ2-5	TGTGCCAGCAGCCAAGCTCTCGGGGTCCAAGAGACCCAGTACTTC	CASSQALGVQETQYF
NA	NA	TRBV5-4	TRBJ2-1	TGTGCCAGCAGCTTGGGTGGGGAGGATGAGCAGTTCTTC	CASSLGGEDEQFF
NA	TRBD1	TRBV18	TRBJ1-4	TGTGCCAGCTCACGGGGACAGGTTGAAAAACTGTTTTTT	CASSRGQVEKLFF
NA	NA	TRBV5-6	TRBJ2-1	TGTGCCAGCAGCTTGGACTTCAATGAGCAGTTCTTC	CASSLDFNEQFF
NA	TRBD1	TRBV7-9	TRBJ1-1	TGTGCCAGCATCATGCAGGGGGCCGACACTGAAGCTTTCTTT	CASIMQGADTEAFF
NA	NA	TRBV7-3	TRBJ1-2	TGTGCCAGCAGCTCCTCGGGGGGTCCCCTCTATGGCTACACCTTC	CASSSSGGPLYGYTF
NA	TRBD2	TRBV5-1	TRBJ2-2	TGCGCCAGCAGTCGAGGGACTAGCGGGAACGCCGGGGAGCTGTTTTTT	CASSRGTSGNAGELFF
NA	TRBD1	TRBV12-3/TRBV12-4	TRBJ1-2	TGTGCCAGCAGGAGACAGGGGGCCTCTGGCTACACCTTC	CASRRQGASGYTF
NA	NA	TRBV15	TRBJ2-7	TGTGCCACCAGCAGAGATAATACAGAATCCTACGAGCAGTACTTC	CATSRDNTESYEQYF
NA	NA	TRBV7-9	TRBJ1-2	TGTGCCAGCAGCTTAAGGGACACTCATCCGGCTAACTATGGCTACACCTTC	CASSLRDTHPANYGYTF
NA	TRBD1	TRBV9	TRBJ2-2	TGTGCCAGCAGCCCCCGACAGGGTGACACCGGGGAGCTGTTTTTT	CASSPRQGDTGELFF
once	NA	TRBV9	TRBJ2-3	TGTGCCAGCAGCGTAGATCCCAGAAGCACAGATACGCAGTATTTT	CASSVDPRSTDTQYF
NA	NA	TRBV28	TRBJ2-3	TGTGCCAGCAGTTTTGCGGGACTCACAGATACGCAGTATTTT	CASSFAGLTDTQYF
NA	NA	TRBV28	TRBJ2-3	TGTGCCAGCAGTTTAGCGGGTCCTCTCACAGATACGCAGTATTTT	CASSLAGPLTDTQYF
few	TRBD1	TRBV11-1	TRBJ1-2	TGTGCCAGCAGGGAATCCGGGACAGGGACTTATGGCTACACCTTC	CASRESGTGTYGYTF
NA	TRBD2	TRBV28	TRBJ2-3	TGTGCCAGCAGTAACCGTTGGACTAGAGGTCAAGATACGCAGTATTTT	CASSNRWTRGQDTQYF
NA	NA	TRBV24-1	TRBJ2-5	TGTGCCACCAGTGATTTCGGCAGGGGAACCCAAGAGACCCAGTACTTC	CATSDFGRGTQETQYF
NA	NA	TRBV7-9	TRBJ2-7	TGTGCCAGCAGCTTAGCCGAGCGGACGACCCCCTACGAGCAGTACTTC	CASSLAERTTPYEQYF
NA	NA	TRBV28	TRBJ1-5	TGTGCCAGCATCGTAGTTGGGGGAGGGGACCAGCCCCAGCATTTT	CASIVVGGGDQPQHF
few	NA	TRBV18	TRBJ1-6	TGTGCCAGCTCACCTTTTACAGGGACGGAAAATTCACCCCTCCACTTT	CASSPFTGTENSPLHF
NA	TRBD2	TRBV3-1/TRBV3-2	TRBJ2-1	TGTGCCAGCAGCCCTTCGGGGGGTTCTTCCTACAATGAGCAGTTCTTC	CASSPSGGSSYNEQFF
NA	TRBD2	TRBV7-3	TRBJ2-3	TGTGCCAGCGGGACTAGAGGTCTTGCAGATACGCAGTATTTT	CASGTRGLADTQYF
NA	TRBD1	TRBV27	TRBJ1-1	TGTGCCAGCAGGATGTCCGGGACAGCGAACACTGAAGCTTTCTTT	CASRMSGTANTEAFF
few	NA	TRBV6-5	TRBJ2-7	TGTGCCAGCAGAGGGGACAACCGCTACGAGCAGTACTTC	CASRGDNRYEQYF
NA	NA	TRBV9	TRBJ1-5	TGTGCCAGCAGCGTAACCCCGGAGCAGCCCCAGCATTTT	CASSVTPEQPQHF
NA	NA	TRBV4-3	TRBJ1-4	TGCGCCAGCAGCCAAGCTACGGACAGTGCAACTAATGAAAAACTGTTTTTT	CASSQATDSATNEKLFF
NA	NA	TRBV13	TRBJ2-7	TGTGCCAGCAGCTTAGGTTCTTTGAGAACCTACGAGCAGTACTTC	CASSLGSLRTYEQYF
once	NA	TRBV7-2	TRBJ2-7	TGTGCCAGCAGCTTACAACAGACCTACGAGCAGTACTTC	CASSLQQTYEQYF
NA	TRBD2	TRBV9	TRBJ2-7	TGTGCCAGCAGCCTCGGGACTAGCTACGACGAGCAGTACTTC	CASSLGTSYDEQYF
NA	NA	TRBV15	TRBJ2-3	TGTGCCACCAGCAGGAGGACAGAGTACACAGATACGCAGTATTTT	CATSRRTEYTDTQYF
NA	NA	TRBV7-2	TRBJ1-4	TGTGCCAGCAGCCCAGCGGGGGAAAAACTGTTTTTT	CASSPAGEKLFF
NA	NA	TRBV19	TRBJ2-2	TGTGCCAGTATGGGGGGCACCGGGGAGCTGTTTTTT	CASMGGTGELFF
few	NA	TRBV6-2/TRBV6-3	TRBJ1-1	TGTGCCAGCAGTTACTGGGACACCAACACTGAAGCTTTCTTT	CASSYWDTNTEAFF
NA	TRBD1	TRBV5-1	TRBJ2-5	TGCGCCAGCAGCTTGCACAAAGGGGACAGTTGGGAGACCCAGTACTTC	CASSLHKGDSWETQYF
NA	NA	TRBV1	TRBJ1-1	TGCACCAGCAGCCAAGAAGGGGACAGGGGGACCGAAGCTTTCTTT	CTSSQEGDRGTEAFF
few	NA	TRBV5-5	TRBJ2-1	TGTGCCAGCAGCCGACGCCCAATCGACGGGGAGCAGTTCTTC	CASSRRPIDGEQFF
once	NA	TRBV27	TRBJ1-4	TGTGCCAGCCGGTCCCCGCGCTCAACTAATGAAAAACTGTTTTTT	CASRSPRSTNEKLFF
NA	TRBD2	TRBV4-3	TRBJ2-3	TGCGCCAGCGCCACGCAGGTGCGGGAGGGCACAGATACGCAGTATTTT	CASATQVREGTDTQYF
NA	TRBD2	TRBV2	TRBJ2-2	TGTGCCAGCAGTGGACTAGCGGGAGTTCGTGGGGAGCTGTTTTTT	CASSGLAGVRGELFF
NA	TRBD2	TRBV5-1	TRBJ2-3	TGCGCCAGCAGCTCCCTAGCGGGAGATGCAGATACGCAGTATTTT	CASSSLAGDADTQYF
once	TRBD2	TRBV5-1	TRBJ2-5	TGCGCCAGCAGCTTGCGGCTAGCGGGACAAGAGACCCAGTACTTC	CASSLRLAGQETQYF
NA	NA	TRBV10-3	TRBJ2-7	TGTGCCATCAGTGAGAAAAGACAGAAAGGCTACGAGCAGTACTTC	CAISEKRQKGYEQYF
few	NA	TRBV5-4	TRBJ2-3	TGTGCCAGCAGCTTGACGGGCACAGATACGCAGTATTTT	CASSLTGTDTQYF
NA	TRBD1	TRBV24-1	TRBJ2-7	TGTGCCACCGGACAAGGGACAGGAGGGATTTACGAGCAGTACTTC	CATGQGTGGIYEQYF
NA	TRBD1	TRBV5-4	TRBJ1-4	TGTGCCAGCAGCCTCGGACAGGGGAGGACTAATGAAAAACTGTTTTTT	CASSLGQGRTNEKLFF
NA	NA	TRBV18	TRBJ1-4	TGTGCCAGCTCACCACGGAGGGGTGGAAATGAAAAACTGTTTTTT	CASSPRRGGNEKLFF
NA	TRBD1	TRBV25-1	TRBJ1-1	TGTGCCAGCACCGGACAGGCTGAAGCTTTCTTT	CASTGQAEAFF
once	TRBD1	TRBV29-1	TRBJ2-1	TGCAGCGTTGAGCCCACAGGGGCCGATGAGCAGTTCTTC	CSVEPTGADEQFF
NA	NA	TRBV29-1	TRBJ2-1	TGCAGCGTTGACAGGGCGGATGGCAATGAGCAGTTCTTC	CSVDRADGNEQFF
NA	NA	TRBV5-1	TRBJ2-7	TGCGCCAGCAGCTTGAGCGCAGGAGGTAATACCGAGCAGTACTTC	CASSLSAGGNTEQYF
NA	TRBD2	TRBV7-2	TRBJ2-3	TGTGCCAGCAGCTTAACTAGCGGGAGTCTAAAAGATACGCAGTATTTT	CASSLTSGSLKDTQYF
NA	NA	TRBV29-1	TRBJ1-2	TGCAGCGCGGGAGTTAGGGAGGACTATGGCTACACCTTC	CSAGVREDYGYTF